The present T cell receptor beta chain was sequenced within a study of molecular identifiers for immune sequencing clone quantification. Across the study: In replicates, RNA taken from around 20,000 or 100,000 naive CD8 cells was divided five ways, and four portions underwent sequencing. Study-wide results and caveats: Even with more than 950,000 naive cells present, spiked Jurkat TCR RNA from one cell was reportedly detectable. Clonotypes topping 20 RNA copies carried over 98% of effector molecules but under 1% of naive ones.

This clonotype was detected many times. Its cognate antigen is unknown. In TCRdb, the PCR reads were re-called with MiXCR into one record per CDR3 protein. This table holds 490,000 or so distinct CDR3 sequences, 20% to 25% found once. This CDR3 spans 14 amino acids. Trimming cost V 7 bases and J 0 bases; bases outside gene matches: 6. Per the germline V gene, CDR1 is SGHAT and CDR2 is FQNNGV. Sorting recovered naive CD8 T cells on a CD8+CD4-CCR7+CD45RA+ profile. Specimen: naive CD8+ T cells from blood, with Jurkat cell RNA spiked in. The subset is: FACS-sorted CD8+CD4-CCR7+CD45RA+ naive T cells. The source is a human donor in good health. Some libraries in this study had Jurkat cell RNA spiked in. J is TRBJ2-7 and V is TRBV11-2, with TRBD1 matching over 7 bases. DNA of the CDR3: TGTGCCAGCACCCCGACAGGGTTCTCCTACGAGCAGTACTTC. Encoded protein: CASTPTGFSYEQYF. Together with reference TRBV11-2 and TRBJ2-7, the CDR3 gives the full variable domain: EAGVAQSPRYKIIEKRQSVAFWCNPISGHATLYWYQQILGQGPKLLIQFQNNGVVDDSQLPKDRFSAERLKGVDSTLKIQPAKLEDSAVYLCASTPTGFSYEQYFGPGTRLTVT.